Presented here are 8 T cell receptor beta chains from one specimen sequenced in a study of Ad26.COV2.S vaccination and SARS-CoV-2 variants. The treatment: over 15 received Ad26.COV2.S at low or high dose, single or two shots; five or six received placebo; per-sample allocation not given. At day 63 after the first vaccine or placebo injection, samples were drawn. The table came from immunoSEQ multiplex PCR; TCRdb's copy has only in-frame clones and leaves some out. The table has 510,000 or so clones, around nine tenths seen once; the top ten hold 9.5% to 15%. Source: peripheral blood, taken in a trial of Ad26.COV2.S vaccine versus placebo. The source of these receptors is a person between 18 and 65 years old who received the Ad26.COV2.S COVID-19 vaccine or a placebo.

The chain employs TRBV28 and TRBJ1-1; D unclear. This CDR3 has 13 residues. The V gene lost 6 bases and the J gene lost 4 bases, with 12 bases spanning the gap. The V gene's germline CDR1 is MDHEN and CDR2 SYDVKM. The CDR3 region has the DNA TGTGCCAGCAGACCGGGGAGCTTCACTGAAGCTTTCTTT. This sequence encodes CASRPGSFTEAFF.

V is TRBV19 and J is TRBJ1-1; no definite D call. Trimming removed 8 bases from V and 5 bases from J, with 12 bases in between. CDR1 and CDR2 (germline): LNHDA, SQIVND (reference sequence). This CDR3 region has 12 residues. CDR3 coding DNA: TGTGCCAGTGGGTTACAGCGTACTGAAGCTTTCTTT. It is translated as CASGLQRTEAFF.

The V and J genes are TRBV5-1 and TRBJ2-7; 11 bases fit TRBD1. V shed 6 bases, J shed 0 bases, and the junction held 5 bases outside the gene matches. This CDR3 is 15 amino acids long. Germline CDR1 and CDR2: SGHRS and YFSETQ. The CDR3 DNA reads TGCGCCAGCACCACGGGGACAGGGGGCTCCTACGAGCAGTACTTC. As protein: CASTTGTGGSYEQYF. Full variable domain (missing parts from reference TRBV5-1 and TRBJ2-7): KAGVTQTPRYLIKTRGQQVTLSCSPISGHRSVSWYQQTPGQGLQFLFEYFSETQRNKGNFPGRFSGRQFSNSRSEMNVSTLELGDSALYLCASTTGTGGSYEQYFGPGTRLTVT.

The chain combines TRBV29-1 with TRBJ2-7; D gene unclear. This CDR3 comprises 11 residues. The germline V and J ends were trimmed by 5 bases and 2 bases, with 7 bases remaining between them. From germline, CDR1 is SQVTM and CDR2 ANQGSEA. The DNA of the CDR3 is TGCAGCGTTACTGCAACCTACGAGCAGTACTTC. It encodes CSVTATYEQYF.

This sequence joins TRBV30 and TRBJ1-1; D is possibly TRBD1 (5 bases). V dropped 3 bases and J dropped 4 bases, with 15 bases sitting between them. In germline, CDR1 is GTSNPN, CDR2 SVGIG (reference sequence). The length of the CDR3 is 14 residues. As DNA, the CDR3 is TGTGCCTGGAGCGGGACTCTCCCCCTCACTGAAGCTTTCTTT. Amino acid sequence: CAWSGTLPLTEAFF.

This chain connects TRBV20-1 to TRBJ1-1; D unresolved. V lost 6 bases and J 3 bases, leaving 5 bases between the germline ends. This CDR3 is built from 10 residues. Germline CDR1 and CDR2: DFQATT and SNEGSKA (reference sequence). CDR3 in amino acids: CSAKHTEAFF. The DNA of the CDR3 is TGCAGTGCCAAGCACACTGAAGCTTTCTTT.

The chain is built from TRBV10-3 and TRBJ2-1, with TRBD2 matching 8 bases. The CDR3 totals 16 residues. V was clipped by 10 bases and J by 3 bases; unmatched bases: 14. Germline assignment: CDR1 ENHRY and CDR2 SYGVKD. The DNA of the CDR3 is TGTGCCACCACCCGGGGAAGCGGGGGCTTCTACAATGAGCAGTTCTTC. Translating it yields CATTRGSGGFYNEQFF.

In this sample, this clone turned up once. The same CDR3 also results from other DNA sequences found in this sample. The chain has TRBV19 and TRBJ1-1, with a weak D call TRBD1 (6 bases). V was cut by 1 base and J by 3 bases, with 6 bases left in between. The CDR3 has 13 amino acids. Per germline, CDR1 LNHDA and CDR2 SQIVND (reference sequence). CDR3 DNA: TGTGCCAGTAGTATAGGACAGGACACTGAAGCTTTCTTT. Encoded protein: CASSIGQDTEAFF.